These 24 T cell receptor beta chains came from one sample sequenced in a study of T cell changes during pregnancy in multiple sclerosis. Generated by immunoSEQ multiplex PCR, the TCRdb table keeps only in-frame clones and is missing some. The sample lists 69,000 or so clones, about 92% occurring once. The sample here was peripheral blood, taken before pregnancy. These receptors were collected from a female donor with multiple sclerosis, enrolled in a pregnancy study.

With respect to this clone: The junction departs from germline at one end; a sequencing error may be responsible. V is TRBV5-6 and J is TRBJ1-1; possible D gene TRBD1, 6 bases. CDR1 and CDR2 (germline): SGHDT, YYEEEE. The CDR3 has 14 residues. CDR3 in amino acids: CASSSPDRNAEAFF. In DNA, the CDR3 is TGTGCCAGCAGCTCGCCCGACAGGAACGCTGAAGCTTTCTTT.

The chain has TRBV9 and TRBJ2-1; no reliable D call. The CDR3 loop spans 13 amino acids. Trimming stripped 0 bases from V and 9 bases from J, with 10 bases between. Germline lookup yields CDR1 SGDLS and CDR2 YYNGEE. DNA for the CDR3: TGTGCCAGCAGCGTAGAGGCAGGTGGTGAGCAGTTCTTC. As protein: CASSVEAGGEQFF.

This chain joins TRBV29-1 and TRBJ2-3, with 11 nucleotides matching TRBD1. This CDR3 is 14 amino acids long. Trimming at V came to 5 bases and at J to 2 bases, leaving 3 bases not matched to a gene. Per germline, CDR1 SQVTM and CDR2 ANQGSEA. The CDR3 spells CSVRDRGYTDTQYF. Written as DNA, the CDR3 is TGCAGCGTTCGGGACAGGGGGTACACAGATACGCAGTATTTT.

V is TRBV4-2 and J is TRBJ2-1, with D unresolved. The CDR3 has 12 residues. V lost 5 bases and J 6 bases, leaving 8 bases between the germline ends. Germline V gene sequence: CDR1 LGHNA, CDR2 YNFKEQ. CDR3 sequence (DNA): TGTGCCAGCAGCAGAAACTTCAATGAGCAGTTCTTC. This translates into CASSRNFNEQFF.

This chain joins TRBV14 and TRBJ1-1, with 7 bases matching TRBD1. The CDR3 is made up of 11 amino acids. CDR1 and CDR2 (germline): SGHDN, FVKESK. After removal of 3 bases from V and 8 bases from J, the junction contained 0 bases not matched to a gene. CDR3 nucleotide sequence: TGTGCCAGCAGCCAGGACAGGGAAGCTTTCTTT. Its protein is CASSQDREAFF. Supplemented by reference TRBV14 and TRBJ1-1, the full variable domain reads EAGVTQFPSHSVIEKGQTVTLRCDPISGHDNLYWYRRVMGKEIKFLLHFVKESKQDESGMPNNRFLAERTGGTYSTLKVQPAELEDSGVYFCASSQDREAFFGQGTRLTVV.

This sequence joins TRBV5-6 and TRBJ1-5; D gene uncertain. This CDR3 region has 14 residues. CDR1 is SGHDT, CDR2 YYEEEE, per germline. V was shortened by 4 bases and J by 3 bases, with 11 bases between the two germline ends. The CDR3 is CASSPHSNNQPQHF. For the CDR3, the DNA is TGTGCCAGCAGCCCCCACAGCAACAATCAGCCCCAGCATTTT.

The CDR3 DNA is TGTGCCAGCAGCGCCGGGACTAGGTCCTACAATGAGCAGTTCTTC. It encodes CASSAGTRSYNEQFF. J is TRBJ2-1 and V is TRBV9; 8 bases are a match to TRBD2. CDR3 length: 15 residues. The germline V gene has CDR1 SGDLS and CDR2 YYNGEE. After removal of 3 bases from V and 1 base from J, the junction contained 3 bases not matched to a gene.

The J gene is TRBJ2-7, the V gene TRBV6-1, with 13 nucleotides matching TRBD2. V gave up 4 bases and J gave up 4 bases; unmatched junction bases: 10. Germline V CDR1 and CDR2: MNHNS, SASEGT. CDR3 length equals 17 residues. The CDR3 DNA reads TGTGCCAGCAGTGCCAGACTAGCGGGAGGACCCCCGTACGAGCAGTACTTC. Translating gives CASSARLAGGPPYEQYF.

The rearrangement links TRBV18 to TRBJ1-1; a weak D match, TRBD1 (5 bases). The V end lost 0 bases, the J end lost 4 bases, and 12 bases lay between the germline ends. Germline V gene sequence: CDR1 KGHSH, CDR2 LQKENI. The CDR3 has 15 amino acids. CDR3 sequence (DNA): TGTGCCAGCTCACCACCGCGAGGTAGGGGCACTGAAGCTTTCTTT. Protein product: CASSPPRGRGTEAFF.

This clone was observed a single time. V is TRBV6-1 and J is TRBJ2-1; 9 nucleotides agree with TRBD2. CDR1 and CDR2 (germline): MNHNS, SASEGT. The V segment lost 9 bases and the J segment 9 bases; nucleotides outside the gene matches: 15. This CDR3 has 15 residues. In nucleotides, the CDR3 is TGTGCCAGTCGGATTACTAGCGGGCTAGGTGGTGAGCAGTTCTTC. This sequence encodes CASRITSGLGGEQFF.

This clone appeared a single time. This CDR3 reads CASSLTPGLAGSGDTQYF. In DNA form, the CDR3 reads TGTGCCAGCAGCCTGACCCCGGGACTAGCGGGATCCGGGGATACGCAGTATTTT. J is TRBJ2-3 and V is TRBV7-9; 13 bases line up with TRBD2. The CDR3 has 18 amino acids. From germline, CDR1 is SEHNR and CDR2 FQNEAQ (reference sequence). With V trimmed by 5 bases and J by 6 bases, 14 bases remained unmatched.

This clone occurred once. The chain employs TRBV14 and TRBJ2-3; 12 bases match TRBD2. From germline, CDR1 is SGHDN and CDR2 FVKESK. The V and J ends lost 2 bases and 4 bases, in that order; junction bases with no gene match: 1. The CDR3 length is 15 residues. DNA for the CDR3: TGTGCCAGCAGCCAAACTAGCGGGAGGTCAGATACGCAGTATTTT. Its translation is CASSQTSGRSDTQYF.

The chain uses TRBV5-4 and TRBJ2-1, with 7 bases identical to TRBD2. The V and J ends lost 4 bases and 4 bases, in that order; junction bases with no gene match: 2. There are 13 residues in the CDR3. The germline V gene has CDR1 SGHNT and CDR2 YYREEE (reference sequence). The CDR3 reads CASSREAYNEQFF. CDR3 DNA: TGTGCCAGCAGCCGGGAGGCTTACAATGAGCAGTTCTTC.

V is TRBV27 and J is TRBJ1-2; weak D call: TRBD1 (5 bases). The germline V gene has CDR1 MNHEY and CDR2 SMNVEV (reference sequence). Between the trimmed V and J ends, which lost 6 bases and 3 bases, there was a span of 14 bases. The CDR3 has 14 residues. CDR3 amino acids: CASREWGGDYGYTF. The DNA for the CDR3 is TGTGCCAGCAGAGAGTGGGGGGGAGACTATGGCTACACCTTC.

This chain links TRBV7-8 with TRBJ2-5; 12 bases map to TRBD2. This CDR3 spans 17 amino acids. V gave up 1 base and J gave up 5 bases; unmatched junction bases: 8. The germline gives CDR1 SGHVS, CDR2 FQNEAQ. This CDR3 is CASSLGLAGGREETQYF. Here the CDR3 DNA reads TGTGCCAGCAGCTTAGGGCTAGCGGGAGGGCGGGAGGAGACCCAGTACTTC.

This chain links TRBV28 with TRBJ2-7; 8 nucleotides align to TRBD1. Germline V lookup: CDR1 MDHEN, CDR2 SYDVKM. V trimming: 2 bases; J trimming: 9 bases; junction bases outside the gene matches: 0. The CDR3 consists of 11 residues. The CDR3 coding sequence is TGTGCCAGCAGTTTAGGGACAGGGCAGTACTTC. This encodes CASSLGTGQYF.

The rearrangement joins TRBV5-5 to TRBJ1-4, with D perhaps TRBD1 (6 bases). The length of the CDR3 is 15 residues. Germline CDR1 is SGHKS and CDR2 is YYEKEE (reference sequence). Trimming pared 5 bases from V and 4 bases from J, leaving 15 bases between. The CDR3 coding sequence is TGTGCCAGCAGACCCGGGACATCGCGTAATGAAAAACTGTTTTTT. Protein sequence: CASRPGTSRNEKLFF.

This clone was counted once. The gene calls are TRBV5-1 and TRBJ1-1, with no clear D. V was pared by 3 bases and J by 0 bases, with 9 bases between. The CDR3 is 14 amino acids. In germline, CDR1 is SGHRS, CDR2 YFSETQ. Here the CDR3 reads CASSSQIMNTEAFF. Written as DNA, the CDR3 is TGCGCCAGCAGCTCCCAGATAATGAACACTGAAGCTTTCTTT.

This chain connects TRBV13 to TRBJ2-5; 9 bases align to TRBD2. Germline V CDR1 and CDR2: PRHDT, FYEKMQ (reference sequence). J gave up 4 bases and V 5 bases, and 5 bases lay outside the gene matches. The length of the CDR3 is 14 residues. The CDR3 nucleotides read TGTGCCAGCAGCCCCCGTAGCGGGGGAGAGACCCAGTACTTC. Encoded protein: CASSPRSGGETQYF.

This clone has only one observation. CDR3: CASRLPKQGATGANVLTF. The CDR3 DNA reads as TGTGCCAGCCGGCTACCTAAACAGGGGGCGACCGGGGCCAACGTCCTGACTTTC. V gene TRBV2 combines with J gene TRBJ2-6; TRBD1 matches at 9 bases. CDR3 length equals 18 residues. After removal of 8 bases from V and 4 bases from J, the junction contained 15 bases not matched to a gene. Germline CDR1 reads SNHLY; CDR2 reads FYNNEI.

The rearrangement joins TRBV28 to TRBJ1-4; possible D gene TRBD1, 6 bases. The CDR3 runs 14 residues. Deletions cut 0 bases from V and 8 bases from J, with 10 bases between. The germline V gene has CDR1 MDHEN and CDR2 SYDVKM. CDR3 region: CASSLWGAGEKLFF. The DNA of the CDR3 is TGTGCCAGCAGTTTATGGGGGGCAGGGGAAAAACTGTTTTTT.

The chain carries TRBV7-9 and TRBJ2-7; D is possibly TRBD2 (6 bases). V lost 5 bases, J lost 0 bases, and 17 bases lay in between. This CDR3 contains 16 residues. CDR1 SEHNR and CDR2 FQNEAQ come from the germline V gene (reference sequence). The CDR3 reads CASSPTLAESSYEQYF. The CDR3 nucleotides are TGTGCCAGCAGCCCAACCTTAGCGGAAAGCTCCTACGAGCAGTACTTC.

The CDR3 sequence is CASSSQGTGREQYF. In nucleotides, the CDR3 is TGTGCCAGTAGTTCTCAAGGGACAGGGCGGGAGCAGTACTTC. V gene TRBV19 combines with J gene TRBJ2-7, with 9 bases lining up with TRBD1. The CDR3 is 14 residues long. Looked up from germline, CDR1 is LNHDA and CDR2 is SQIVND (reference sequence). J was trimmed by 7 bases and V by 5 bases; bases with no gene match: 9.

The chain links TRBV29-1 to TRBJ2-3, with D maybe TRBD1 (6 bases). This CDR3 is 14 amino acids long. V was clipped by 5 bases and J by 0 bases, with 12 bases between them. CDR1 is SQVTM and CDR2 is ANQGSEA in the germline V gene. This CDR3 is CSVRGISSTDTQYF. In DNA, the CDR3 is TGCAGCGTTAGGGGGATTTCTAGCACAGATACGCAGTATTTT.